This TCR beta chain was retrieved from a study of OX40 agonist ivuxolimab in advanced cancers. Study overall: Patients' therapy was ivuxolimab, an antibody that acts as an agonist of OX40 (CD134). General observations from the study: Among T cells, CD8+ cells averaged more expanded clones than CD4+ cells. The expanded peripheral T cells' antigen specificity was not determined.

This table comes from immunoSEQ multiplex PCR, and its TCRdb copy is limited to in-frame clones, with some not included. The table has 55,000 to 70,000 clones, under 90% seen once. This clone was observed a single time. Its matching antigen is unknown. CDR3 length equals 13 residues. Trimming removed 9 bases at V and 2 bases at J, with 8 bases between. The germline V gene encodes CDR1 ENHRY and CDR2 SYGVKD. This specimen was CD4+ or CD8+ T cells sorted from blood, taken in a trial of the OX40 agonist ivuxolimab. The chain employs TRBV10-3 and TRBJ2-6, with D unresolved. The receptor was derived from an adult with an advanced solid tumor such as melanoma, head and neck, liver or kidney cancer. Here the CDR3 DNA reads TGTGCCATGGGTCTGGCTGGGGCCAACGTCCTGACTTTC. It codes for CAMGLAGANVLTF.